Here is one TCR beta chain with its context. Samples had at least 6.5 million PBMCs isolated from them. This CDR3 region has 16 residues. The V end was cut by 0 bases, the J end by 0 bases, with 10 bases between. Germline lookup yields CDR1 SGDLS and CDR2 YYNGEE. A second PCR of 7 to 11 cycles used a sample-barcoded 5' primer and a J-beta primer mix. MiXCR, run by TCRdb on the 5' RACE reads, gives a single entry per CDR3 protein. This sample has 1.5 million to 2 million distinct CDR3 sequences, with about 50% found just once. These data originate in a study of blood T cells in healthy people across ages.

The origin of this receptor is a woman aged 40-49 years in good health. The sequencing sample was made of blood. V gene TRBV9 combines with J gene TRBJ2-4; D unclear. CDR3 loop: CASSVAPDLAKNIQYF. CDR3 in DNA: TGTGCCAGCAGCGTAGCTCCGGACCTAGCCAAAAACATTCAGTACTTC.